The text below deals with one T cell receptor (beta chain). Its antigen is unknown. TCR beta cDNA was made by 5'RACE template switching with UMIs. TCRdb re-called the 5' RACE reads and gives one entry per CDR3 protein, without DNA. This sample's clone table lists more than 250,000 distinct CDR3 sequences. This sample is drawn from a study of T cells expressing NK-cell markers. The overall study: Just one sequenced donor of eight was HCMV-seronegative, while seven were seropositive.

The CDR3 spans 16 residues. Germline V gene data show CDR1 as ENHRY and CDR2 as SYGVKD. Study-level points and caveats: Several donors likewise had their CD3+CD56-NKG2C+ fraction led by these clonotypes.

This receptor was taken from a man aged 18 to 35 in good health. Sequences were obtained from blood T cells: a sorted CD56 or NKG2C T cell subset, CD4+ or CD8+ T cells, or bulk PBMC T cells (not recorded which). The chain couples TRBV10-3 to TRBJ2-7; the TCRdb D gene call, TRBD1, has no DNA to confirm it. The CDR3 protein is CAISESTGQGSYEQYF.